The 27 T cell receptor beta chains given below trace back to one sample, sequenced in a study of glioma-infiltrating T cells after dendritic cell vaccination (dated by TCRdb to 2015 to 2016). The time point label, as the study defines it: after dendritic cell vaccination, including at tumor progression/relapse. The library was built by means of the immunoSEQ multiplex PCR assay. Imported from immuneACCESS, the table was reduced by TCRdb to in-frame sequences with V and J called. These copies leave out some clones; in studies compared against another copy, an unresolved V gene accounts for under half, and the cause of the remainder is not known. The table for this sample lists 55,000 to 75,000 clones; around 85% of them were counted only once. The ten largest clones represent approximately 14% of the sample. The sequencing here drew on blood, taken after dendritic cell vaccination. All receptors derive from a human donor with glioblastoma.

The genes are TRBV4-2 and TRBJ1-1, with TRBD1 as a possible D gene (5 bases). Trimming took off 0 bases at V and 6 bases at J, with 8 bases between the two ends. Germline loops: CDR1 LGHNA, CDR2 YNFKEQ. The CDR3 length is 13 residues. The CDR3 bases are TGTGCCAGCAGCCAAGAGAACAGGCCTGAAGCTTTCTTT. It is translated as CASSQENRPEAFF.

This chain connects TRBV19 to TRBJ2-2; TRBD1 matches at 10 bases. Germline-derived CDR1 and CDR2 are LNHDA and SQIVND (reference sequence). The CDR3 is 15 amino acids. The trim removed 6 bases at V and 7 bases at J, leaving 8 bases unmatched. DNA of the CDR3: TGTGCCAGTAGCCGGGACAGGGGATACGGCGGGGAGCTGTTTTTT. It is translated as CASSRDRGYGGELFF.

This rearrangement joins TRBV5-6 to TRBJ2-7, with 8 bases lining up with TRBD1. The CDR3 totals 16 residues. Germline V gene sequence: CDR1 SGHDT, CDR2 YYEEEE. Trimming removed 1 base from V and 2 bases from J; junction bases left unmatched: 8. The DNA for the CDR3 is TGTGCCAGCAGCTTGATTATAGGGACAGGAGCCTACGAGCAGTACTTC. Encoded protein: CASSLIIGTGAYEQYF.

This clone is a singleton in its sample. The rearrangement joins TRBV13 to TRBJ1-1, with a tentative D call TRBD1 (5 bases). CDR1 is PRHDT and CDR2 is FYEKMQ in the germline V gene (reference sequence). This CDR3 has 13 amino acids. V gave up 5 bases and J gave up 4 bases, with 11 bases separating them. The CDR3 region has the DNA TGTGCCAGCAGCCCCGGCAGGGTCACTGAAGCTTTCTTT. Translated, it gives CASSPGRVTEAFF.

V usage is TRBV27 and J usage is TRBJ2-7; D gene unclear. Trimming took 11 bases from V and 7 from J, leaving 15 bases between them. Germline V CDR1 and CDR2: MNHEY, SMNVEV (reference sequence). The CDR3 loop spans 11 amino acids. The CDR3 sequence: CARLYDEEQYF. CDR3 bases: TGTGCCCGACTTTACGATGAAGAGCAGTACTTC.

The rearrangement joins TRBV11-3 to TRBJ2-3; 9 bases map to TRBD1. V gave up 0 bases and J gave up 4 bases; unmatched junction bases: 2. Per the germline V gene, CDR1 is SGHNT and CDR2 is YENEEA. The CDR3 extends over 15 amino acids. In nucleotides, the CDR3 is TGTGCCAGCAGCTTAGAGGGACAGGGCGCAGATACGCAGTATTTT. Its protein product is CASSLEGQGADTQYF.

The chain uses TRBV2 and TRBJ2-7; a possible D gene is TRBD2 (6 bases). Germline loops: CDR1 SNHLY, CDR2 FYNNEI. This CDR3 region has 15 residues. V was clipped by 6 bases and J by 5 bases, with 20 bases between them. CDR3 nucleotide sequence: TGTGCCAGCAGGGAGACCGGGAGAGGGTTGAACGAGCAGTACTTC. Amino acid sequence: CASRETGRGLNEQYF.

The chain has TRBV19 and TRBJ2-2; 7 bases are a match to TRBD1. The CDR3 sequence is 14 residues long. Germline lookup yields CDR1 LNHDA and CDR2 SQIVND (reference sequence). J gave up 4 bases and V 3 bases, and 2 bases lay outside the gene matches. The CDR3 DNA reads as TGTGCCAGTAGTATTGACAGGGCCACCGGGGAGCTGTTTTTT. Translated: CASSIDRATGELFF.

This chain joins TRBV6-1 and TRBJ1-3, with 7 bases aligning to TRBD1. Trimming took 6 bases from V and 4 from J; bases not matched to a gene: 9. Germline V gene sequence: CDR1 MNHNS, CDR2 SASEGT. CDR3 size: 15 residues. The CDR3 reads CASSLAGTAGNTIYF. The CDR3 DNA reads TGTGCCAGCAGCCTAGCCGGGACAGCAGGAAACACCATATATTTT.

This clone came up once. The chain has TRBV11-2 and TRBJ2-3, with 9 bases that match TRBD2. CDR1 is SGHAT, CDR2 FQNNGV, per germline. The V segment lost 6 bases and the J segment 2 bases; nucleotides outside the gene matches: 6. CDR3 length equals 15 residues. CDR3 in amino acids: CASSIASGATDTQYF. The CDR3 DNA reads TGTGCCAGCAGTATAGCTAGCGGGGCCACAGATACGCAGTATTTT.

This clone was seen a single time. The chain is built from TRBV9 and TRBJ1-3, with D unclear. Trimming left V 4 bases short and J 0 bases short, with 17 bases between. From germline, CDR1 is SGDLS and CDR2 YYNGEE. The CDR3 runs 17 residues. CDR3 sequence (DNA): TGTGCCAGCAGCCCTAGTATCGCGGCGGTCTCTGGAAACACCATATATTTT. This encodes CASSPSIAAVSGNTIYF.

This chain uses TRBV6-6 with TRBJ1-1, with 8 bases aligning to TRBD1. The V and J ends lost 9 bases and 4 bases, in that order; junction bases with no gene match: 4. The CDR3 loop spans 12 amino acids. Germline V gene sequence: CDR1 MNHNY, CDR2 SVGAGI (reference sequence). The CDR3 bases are TGTGCCAGTAACACAGGGGGCACTGAAGCTTTCTTT. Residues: CASNTGGTEAFF.

CDR3 DNA: TGTGCCAGCAGGGCAGGGGCAATTACTGAAGCTTTCTTT. Protein sequence: CASRAGAITEAFF. This chain links TRBV2 with TRBJ1-1, with D perhaps TRBD1 (6 bases). The ends were cut back, 6 bases at V and 5 bases at J, with 13 bases in the middle. CDR3 length: 13 amino acids. Germline loops: CDR1 SNHLY, CDR2 FYNNEI.

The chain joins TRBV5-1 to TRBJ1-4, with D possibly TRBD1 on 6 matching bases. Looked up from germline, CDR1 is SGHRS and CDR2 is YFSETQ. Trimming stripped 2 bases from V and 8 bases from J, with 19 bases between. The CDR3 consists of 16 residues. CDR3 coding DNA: TGCGCCAGCAGCTTAGATTCGGACAGAAGGGGGGAAAAACTGTTTTTT. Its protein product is CASSLDSDRRGEKLFF.

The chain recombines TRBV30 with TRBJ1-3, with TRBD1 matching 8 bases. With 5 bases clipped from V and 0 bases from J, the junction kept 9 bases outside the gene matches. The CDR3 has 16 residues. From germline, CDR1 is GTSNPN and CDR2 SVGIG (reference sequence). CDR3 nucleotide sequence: TGTGCCTGGTCCATTGGACAGGGCTACTCTGGAAACACCATATATTTT. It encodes CAWSIGQGYSGNTIYF.

The CDR3 protein is CASSVEGAGELFF. The CDR3 DNA reads as TGTGCCAGCAGCGTAGAGGGGGCCGGGGAGCTGTTTTTT. The chain recombines TRBV9 with TRBJ2-2; D might be TRBD1 (6 bases). V gave up 0 bases and J gave up 6 bases, with 6 bases separating them. CDR3 length equals 13 residues. Germline loops: CDR1 SGDLS, CDR2 YYNGEE.

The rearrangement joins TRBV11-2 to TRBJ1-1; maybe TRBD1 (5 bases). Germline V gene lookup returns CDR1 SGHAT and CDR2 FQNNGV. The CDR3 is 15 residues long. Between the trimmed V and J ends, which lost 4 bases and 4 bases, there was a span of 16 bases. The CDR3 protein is CASSSGGETGTEAFF. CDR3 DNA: TGTGCCAGCAGCTCGGGTGGGGAAACAGGCACTGAAGCTTTCTTT. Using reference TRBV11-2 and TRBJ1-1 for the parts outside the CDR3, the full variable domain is EAGVAQSPRYKIIEKRQSVAFWCNPISGHATLYWYQQILGQGPKLLIQFQNNGVVDDSQLPKDRFSAERLKGVDSTLKIQPAKLEDSAVYLCASSSGGETGTEAFFGQGTRLTVV.

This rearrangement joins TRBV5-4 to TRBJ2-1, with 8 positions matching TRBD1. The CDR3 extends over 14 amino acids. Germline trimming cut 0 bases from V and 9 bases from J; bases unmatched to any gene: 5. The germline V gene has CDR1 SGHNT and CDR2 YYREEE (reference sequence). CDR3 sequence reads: CASSLADREVEQFF. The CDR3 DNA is TGTGCCAGCAGCTTGGCGGACAGGGAGGTTGAGCAGTTCTTC.

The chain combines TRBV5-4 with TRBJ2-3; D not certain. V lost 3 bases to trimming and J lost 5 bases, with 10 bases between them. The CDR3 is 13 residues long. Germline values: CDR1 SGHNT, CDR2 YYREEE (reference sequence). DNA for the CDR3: TGTGCCAGCAGCTCCCCCCCAGGAGATACGCAGTATTTT. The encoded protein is CASSSPPGDTQYF.

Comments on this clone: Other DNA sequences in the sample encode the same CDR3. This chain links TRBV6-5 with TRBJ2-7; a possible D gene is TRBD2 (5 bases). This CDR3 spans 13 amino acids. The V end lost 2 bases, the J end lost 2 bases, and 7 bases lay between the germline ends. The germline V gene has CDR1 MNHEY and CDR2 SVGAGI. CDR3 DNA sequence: TGTGCCAGCAGTTACCCGGGAACCTACGAGCAGTACTTC. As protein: CASSYPGTYEQYF.

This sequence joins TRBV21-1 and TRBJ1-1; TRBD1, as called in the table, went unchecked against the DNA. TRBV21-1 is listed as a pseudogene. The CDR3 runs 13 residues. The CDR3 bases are TGTGCCGGGGGACAGGGTTTAAACACTGAAGCTTTCTTT. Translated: CAGGQGLNTEAFF.

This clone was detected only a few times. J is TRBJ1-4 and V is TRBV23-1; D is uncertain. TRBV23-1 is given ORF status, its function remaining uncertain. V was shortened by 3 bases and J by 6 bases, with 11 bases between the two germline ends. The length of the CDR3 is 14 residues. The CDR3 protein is CASSHPRRDEKLFF. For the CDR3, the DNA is TGCGCCAGCAGTCATCCTCGTCGGGATGAAAAACTGTTTTTT.

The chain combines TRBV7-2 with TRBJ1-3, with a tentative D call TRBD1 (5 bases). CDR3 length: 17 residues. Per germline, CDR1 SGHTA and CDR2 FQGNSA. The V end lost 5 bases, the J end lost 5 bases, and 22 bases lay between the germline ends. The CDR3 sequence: CASSPQGGVTLRNTIYF. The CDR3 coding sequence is TGTGCCAGCAGCCCCCAGGGTGGGGTCACCTTGAGAAACACCATATATTTT.

CDR3 region: CASSQGHQYEQYF. For the CDR3, the DNA is TGTGCCAGCAGTCAGGGACACCAATACGAGCAGTACTTC. The genes are TRBV6-5 and TRBJ2-7, with D possibly being TRBD1 (6 bases). The CDR3 loop spans 13 amino acids. Germline V gives CDR1 MNHEY, CDR2 SVGAGI. V was clipped by 5 bases and J by 4 bases, with 12 bases between them.

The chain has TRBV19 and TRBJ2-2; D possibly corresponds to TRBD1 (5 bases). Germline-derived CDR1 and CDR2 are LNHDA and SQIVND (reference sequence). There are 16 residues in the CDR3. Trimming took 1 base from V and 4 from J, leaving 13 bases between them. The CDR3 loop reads CASSIGPGAATGELFF. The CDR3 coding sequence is TGTGCCAGTAGTATAGGACCTGGGGCCGCCACCGGGGAGCTGTTTTTT.

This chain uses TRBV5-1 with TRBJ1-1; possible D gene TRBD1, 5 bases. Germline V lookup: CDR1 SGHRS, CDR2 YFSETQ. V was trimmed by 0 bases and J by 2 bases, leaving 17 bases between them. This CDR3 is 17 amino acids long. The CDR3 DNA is TGCGCCAGCAGCTTGGTGCGAATGGGGCTGGCTAACACTGAAGCTTTCTTT. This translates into CASSLVRMGLANTEAFF.

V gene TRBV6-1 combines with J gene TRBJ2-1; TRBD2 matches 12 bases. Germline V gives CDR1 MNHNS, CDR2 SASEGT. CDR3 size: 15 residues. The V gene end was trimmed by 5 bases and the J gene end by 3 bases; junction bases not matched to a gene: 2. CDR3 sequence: CASSSSGGDYNEQFF. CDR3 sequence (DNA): TGTGCCAGCAGTTCTAGCGGGGGGGACTACAATGAGCAGTTCTTC.